This TCR beta chain was captured in a study of blood T cell repertoires in COVID-19. The CDR3 has 13 amino acids. Trimming removed 1 base at V and 4 bases at J, with 8 bases between. The germline V gene has CDR1 SGHTA and CDR2 FQGTGA. Per the study methods: For nucleated cells, counts were estimated from reference gene primer amplification. Sequenced by immunoSEQ multiplex PCR; TCRdb stores in-frame clones only, minus some. V and J calls and clone size are given by that table; D and trimming were obtained from the DNA. The table shows roughly 69,000 clones, with around 87% occurring only once. Sequencing was performed on peripheral blood. V is TRBV7-3 and J is TRBJ2-7, with a possible D match to TRBD2 (5 bases). The TCR was taken from a man aged 50-59 years with active COVID-19. CDR3 amino acids: CASSLMSGYEQYF. CDR3 coding DNA: TGTGCCAGCAGCTTAATGTCGGGGTACGAGCAGTACTTC.